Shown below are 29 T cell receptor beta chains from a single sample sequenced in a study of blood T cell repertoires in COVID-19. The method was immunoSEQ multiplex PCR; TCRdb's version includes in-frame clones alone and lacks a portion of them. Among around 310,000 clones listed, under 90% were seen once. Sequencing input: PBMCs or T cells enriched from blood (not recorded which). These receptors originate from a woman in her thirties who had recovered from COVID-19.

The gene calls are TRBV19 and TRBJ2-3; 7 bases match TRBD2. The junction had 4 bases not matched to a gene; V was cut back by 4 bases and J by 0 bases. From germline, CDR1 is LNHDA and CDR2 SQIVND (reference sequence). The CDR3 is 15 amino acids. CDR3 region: CASSRLAESTDTQYF. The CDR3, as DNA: TGTGCCAGTAGTAGACTAGCCGAGAGCACAGATACGCAGTATTTT.

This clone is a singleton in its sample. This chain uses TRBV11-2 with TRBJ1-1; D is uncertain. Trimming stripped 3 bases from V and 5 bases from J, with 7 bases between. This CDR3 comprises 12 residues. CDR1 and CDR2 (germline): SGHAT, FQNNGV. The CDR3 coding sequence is TGTGCCAGCAGCTTTTCGGGAACTGAAGCTTTCTTT. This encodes CASSFSGTEAFF.

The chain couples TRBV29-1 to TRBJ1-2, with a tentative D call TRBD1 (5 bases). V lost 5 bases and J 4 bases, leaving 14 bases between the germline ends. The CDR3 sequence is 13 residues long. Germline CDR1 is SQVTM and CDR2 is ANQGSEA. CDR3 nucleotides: TGCAGCGTTTCGGAAGAAAGGGGCTATGGCTACACCTTC. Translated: CSVSEERGYGYTF.

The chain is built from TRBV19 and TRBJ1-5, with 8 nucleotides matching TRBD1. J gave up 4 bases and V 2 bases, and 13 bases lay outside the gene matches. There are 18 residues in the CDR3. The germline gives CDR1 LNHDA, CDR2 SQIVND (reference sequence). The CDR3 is CASSIYLTGVSRNQPQHF. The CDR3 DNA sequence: TGTGCCAGTAGTATATACCTGACAGGGGTGTCCAGAAATCAGCCCCAGCATTTT.

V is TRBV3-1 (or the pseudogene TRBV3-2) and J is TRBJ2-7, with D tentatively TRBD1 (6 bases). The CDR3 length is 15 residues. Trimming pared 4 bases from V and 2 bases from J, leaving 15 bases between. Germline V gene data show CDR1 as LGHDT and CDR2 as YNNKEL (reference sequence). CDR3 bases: TGTGCCAGCAGCCGAGTCGGGACACCCACCTACGAGCAGTACTTC. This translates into CASSRVGTPTYEQYF.

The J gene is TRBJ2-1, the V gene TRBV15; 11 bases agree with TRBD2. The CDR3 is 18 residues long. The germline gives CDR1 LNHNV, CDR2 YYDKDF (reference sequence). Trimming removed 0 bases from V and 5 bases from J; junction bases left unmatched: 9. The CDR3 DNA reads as TGTGCCACCAGCAGAGATCCTGAGGTACTAGCGGGAGACAATGAGCAGTTCTTC. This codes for CATSRDPEVLAGDNEQFF.

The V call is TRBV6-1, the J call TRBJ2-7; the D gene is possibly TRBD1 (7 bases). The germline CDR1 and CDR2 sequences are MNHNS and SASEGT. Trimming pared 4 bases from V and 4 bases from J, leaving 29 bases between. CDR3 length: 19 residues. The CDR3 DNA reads TGTGCCAGCAGTGGTTATAAACCGGGCGCCTCCCAGGGGGGATACGAGCAGTACTTC. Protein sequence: CASSGYKPGASQGGYEQYF.

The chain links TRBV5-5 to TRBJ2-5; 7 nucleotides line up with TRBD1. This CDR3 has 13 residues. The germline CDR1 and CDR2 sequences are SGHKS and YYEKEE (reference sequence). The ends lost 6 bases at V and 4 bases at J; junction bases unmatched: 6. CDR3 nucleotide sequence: TGTGCCAGCACAAGACAGGGACGAGAGACCCAGTACTTC. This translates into CASTRQGRETQYF.

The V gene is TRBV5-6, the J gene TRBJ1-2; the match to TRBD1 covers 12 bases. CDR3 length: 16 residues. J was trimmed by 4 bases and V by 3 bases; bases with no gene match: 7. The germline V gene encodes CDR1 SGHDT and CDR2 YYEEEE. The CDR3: CASSWGQGALFYGYTF. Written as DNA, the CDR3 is TGTGCCAGCAGCTGGGGACAGGGGGCTCTCTTCTATGGCTACACCTTC.

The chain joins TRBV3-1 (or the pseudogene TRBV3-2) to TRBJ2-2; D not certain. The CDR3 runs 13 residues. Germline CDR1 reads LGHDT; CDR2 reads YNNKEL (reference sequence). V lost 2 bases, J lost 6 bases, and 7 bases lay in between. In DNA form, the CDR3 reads TGTGCCAGCAGCCAATCCAGGTCCGGGGAGCTGTTTTTT. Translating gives CASSQSRSGELFF.

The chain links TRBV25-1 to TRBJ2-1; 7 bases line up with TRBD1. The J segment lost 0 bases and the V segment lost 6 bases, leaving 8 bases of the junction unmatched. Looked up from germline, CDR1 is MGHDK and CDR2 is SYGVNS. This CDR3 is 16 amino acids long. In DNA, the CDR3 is TGTGCCAGCAGGCCGGGACAGATAAGCTCCTACAATGAGCAGTTCTTC. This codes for CASRPGQISSYNEQFF.

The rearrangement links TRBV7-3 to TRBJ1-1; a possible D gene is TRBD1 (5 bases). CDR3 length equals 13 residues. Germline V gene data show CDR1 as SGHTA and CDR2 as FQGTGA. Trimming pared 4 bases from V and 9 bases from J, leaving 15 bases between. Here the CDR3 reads CASSSGPGGKAFF. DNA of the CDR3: TGTGCCAGCAGCTCCGGTCCGGGGGGTAAAGCTTTCTTT.

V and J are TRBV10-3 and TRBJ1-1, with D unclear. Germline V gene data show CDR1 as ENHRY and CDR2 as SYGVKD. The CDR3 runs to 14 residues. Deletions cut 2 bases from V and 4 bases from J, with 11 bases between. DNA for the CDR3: TGTGCCATCAGTGAGAAGAGAGACACCACTGAAGCTTTCTTT. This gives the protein CAISEKRDTTEAFF.

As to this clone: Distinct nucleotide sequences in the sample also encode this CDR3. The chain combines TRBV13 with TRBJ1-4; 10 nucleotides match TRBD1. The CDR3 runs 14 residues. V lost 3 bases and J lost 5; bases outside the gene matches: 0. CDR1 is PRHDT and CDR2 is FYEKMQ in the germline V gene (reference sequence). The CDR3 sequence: CASSLGQGNEKLFF. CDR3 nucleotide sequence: TGTGCCAGCAGCTTGGGACAGGGGAATGAAAAACTGTTTTTT.

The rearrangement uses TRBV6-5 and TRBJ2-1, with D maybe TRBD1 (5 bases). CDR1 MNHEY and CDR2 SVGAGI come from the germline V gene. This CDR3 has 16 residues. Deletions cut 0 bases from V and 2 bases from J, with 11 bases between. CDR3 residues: CASSYSTGAAYNEQFF. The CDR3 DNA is TGTGCCAGCAGTTACTCGACTGGGGCGGCCTACAATGAGCAGTTCTTC.

This CDR3 is CATSRGTSGTIYEQYF. The CDR3 DNA follows: TGTGCCACCAGCAGAGGGACTAGCGGGACTATCTACGAGCAGTACTTC. The chain is built from TRBV15 and TRBJ2-7, with TRBD2 matching over 12 bases. Germline V gene lookup returns CDR1 LNHNV and CDR2 YYDKDF (reference sequence). V lost 1 base and J lost 3; bases outside the gene matches: 4. This CDR3 region has 16 residues.

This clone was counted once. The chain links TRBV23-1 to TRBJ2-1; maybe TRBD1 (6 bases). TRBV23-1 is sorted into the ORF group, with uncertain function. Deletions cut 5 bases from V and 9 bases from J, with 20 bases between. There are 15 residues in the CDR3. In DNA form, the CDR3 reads TGCGCCAGCAGTTCCATTACATCAGGGGCCACTGAGCAGTTCTTC. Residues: CASSSITSGATEQFF.

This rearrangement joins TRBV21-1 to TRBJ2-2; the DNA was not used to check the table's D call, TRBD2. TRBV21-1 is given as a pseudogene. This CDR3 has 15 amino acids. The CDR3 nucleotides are TGTGCCAGCAGCGATAGCGGCCCGAACACCGGGGAGCTGTTTTTT. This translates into CASSDSGPNTGELFF.

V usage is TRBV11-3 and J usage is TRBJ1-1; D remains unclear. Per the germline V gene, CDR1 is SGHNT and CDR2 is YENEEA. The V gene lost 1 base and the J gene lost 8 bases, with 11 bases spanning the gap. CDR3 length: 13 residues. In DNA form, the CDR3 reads TGTGCCAGCAGCTTAGGGAGAGCGGGAGAAGCTTTCTTT. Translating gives CASSLGRAGEAFF.

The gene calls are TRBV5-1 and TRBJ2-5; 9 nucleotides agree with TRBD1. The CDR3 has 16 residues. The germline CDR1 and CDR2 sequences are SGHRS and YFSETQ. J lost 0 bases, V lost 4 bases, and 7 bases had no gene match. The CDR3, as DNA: TGCGCCAGCAGCCACCGACAGGGGGGGTACCAAGAGACCCAGTACTTC. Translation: CASSHRQGGYQETQYF.

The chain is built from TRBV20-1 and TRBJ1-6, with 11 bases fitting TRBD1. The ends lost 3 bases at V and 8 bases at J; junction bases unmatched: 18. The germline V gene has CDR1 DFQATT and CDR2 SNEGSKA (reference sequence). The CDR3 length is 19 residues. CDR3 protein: CSASAPGTGGSWIYSPLHF. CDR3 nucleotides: TGCAGTGCTAGTGCCCCCGGGACAGGGGGTAGTTGGATTTATTCACCCCTCCACTTT.

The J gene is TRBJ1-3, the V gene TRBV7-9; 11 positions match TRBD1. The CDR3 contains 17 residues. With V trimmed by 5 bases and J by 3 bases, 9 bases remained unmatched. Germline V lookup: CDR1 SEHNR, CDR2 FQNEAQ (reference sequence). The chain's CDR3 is CASSRTGGQSGGNTIYF. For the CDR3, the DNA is TGTGCCAGCAGCAGGACAGGGGGCCAGTCAGGTGGAAACACCATATATTTT.

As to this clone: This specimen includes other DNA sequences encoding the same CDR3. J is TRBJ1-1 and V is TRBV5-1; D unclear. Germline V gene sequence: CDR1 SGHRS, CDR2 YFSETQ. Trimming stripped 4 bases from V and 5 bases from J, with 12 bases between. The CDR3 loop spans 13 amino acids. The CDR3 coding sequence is TGCGCCAGCAGCCCACCAGGAGGGACTGAAGCTTTCTTT. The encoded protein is CASSPPGGTEAFF.

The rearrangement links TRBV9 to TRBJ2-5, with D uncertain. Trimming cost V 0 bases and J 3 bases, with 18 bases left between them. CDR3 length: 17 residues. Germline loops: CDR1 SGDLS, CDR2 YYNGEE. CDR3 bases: TGTGCCAGCAGCGTAGTGAGTACCGGGTCCGGCAAAGAGACCCAGTACTTC. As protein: CASSVVSTGSGKETQYF. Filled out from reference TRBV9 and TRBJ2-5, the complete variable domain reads DSGVTQTPKHLITATGQRVTLRCSPRSGDLSVYWYQQSLDQGLQFLIQYYNGEERAKGNILERFSAQQFPDLHSELNLSSLELGDSALYFCASSVVSTGSGKETQYFGPGTRLLVL.

The CDR3 sequence: CASRTGQGYGYTF. The CDR3 DNA is TGTGCCAGCAGGACGGGACAGGGGTATGGCTACACCTTC. The V call is TRBV27, the J call TRBJ1-2; 10 bases map to TRBD1. Germline V gives CDR1 MNHEY, CDR2 SMNVEV (reference sequence). The CDR3 loop spans 13 amino acids. V gave up 6 bases and J gave up 5 bases; unmatched junction bases: 3.

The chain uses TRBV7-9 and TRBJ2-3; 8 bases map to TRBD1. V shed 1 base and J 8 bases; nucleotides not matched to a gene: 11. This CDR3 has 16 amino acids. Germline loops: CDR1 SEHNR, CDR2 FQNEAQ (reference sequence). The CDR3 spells CASSLDQGATWGTQYF. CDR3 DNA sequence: TGTGCCAGCAGCTTAGATCAGGGGGCGACGTGGGGTACGCAGTATTTT.

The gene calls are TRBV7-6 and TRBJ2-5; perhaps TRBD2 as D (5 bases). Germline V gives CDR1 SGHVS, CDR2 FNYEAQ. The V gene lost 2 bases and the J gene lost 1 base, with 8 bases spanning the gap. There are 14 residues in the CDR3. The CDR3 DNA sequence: TGTGCCAGCAGCTTAAGCGGAATCCAAGAGACCCAGTACTTC. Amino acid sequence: CASSLSGIQETQYF.

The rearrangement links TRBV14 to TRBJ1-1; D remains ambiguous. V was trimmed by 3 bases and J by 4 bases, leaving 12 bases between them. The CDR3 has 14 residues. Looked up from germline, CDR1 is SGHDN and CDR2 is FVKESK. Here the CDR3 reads CASSHAARSTEAFF. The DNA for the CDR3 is TGTGCCAGCAGCCACGCTGCCCGGAGCACTGAAGCTTTCTTT.

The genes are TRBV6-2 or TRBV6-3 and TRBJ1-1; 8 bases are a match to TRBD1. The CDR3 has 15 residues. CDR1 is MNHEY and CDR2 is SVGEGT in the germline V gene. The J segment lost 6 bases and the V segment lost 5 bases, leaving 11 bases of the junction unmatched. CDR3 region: CASSPDRGNLAEAFF. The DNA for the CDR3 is TGTGCCAGCAGTCCCGACAGGGGTAATCTGGCTGAAGCTTTCTTT.